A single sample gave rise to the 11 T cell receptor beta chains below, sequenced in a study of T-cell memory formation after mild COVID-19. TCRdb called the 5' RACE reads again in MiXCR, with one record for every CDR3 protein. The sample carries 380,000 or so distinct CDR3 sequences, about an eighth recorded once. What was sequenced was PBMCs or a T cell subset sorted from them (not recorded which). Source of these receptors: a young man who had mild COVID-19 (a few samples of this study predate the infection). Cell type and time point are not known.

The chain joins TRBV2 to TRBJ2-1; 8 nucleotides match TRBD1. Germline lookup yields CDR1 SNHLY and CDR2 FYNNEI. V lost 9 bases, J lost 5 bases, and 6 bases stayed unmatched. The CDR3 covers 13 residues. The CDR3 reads CASQEQGDNEQFF. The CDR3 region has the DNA TGTGCCAGTCAGGAACAGGGGGACAATGAGCAGTTCTTC.

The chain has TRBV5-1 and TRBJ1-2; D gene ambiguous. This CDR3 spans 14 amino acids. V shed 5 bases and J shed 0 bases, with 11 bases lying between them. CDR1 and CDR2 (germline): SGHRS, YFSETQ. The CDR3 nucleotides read TGCGCCAGCAGGATCACCGGTTCTAACTATGGCTACACCTTC. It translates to CASRITGSNYGYTF.

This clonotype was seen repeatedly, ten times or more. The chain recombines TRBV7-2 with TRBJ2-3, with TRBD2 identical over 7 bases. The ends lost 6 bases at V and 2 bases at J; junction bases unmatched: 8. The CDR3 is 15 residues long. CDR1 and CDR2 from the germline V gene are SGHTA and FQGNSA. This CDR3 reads CASSSGTTPTDTQYF. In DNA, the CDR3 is TGTGCCAGCAGTTCCGGGACTACCCCCACAGATACGCAGTATTTT.

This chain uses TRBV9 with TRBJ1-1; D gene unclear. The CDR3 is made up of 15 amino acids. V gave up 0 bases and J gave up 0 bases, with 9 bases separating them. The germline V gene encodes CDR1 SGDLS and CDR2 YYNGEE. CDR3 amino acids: CASSVEAVMNTEAFF. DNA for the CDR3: TGTGCCAGCAGCGTAGAGGCAGTCATGAACACTGAAGCTTTCTTT.

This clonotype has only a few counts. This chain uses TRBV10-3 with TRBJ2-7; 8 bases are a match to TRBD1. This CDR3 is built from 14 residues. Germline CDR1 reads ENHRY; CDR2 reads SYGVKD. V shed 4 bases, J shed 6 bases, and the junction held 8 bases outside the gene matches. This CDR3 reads CAISGGQGMGEQYF. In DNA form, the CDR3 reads TGTGCCATCAGTGGTGGACAGGGAATGGGCGAGCAGTACTTC.

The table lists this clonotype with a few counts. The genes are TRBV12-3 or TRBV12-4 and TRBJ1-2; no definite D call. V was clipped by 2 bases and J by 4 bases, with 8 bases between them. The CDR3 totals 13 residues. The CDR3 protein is CASSLRQIYGYTF. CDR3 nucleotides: TGTGCCAGCAGTTTAAGGCAGATCTATGGCTACACCTTC.

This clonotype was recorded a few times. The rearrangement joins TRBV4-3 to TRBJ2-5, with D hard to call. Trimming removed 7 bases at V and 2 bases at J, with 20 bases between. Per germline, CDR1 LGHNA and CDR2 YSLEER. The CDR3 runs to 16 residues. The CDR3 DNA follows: TGCGCCAGCATTATACTTGGGCAGGTGGTACAAGAGACCCAGTACTTC. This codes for CASIILGQVVQETQYF.

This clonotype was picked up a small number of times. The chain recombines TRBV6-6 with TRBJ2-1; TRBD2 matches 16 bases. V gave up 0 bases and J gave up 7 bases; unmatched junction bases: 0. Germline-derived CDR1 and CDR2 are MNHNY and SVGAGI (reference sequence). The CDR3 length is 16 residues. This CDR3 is CASSYSGLAGGNEQFF. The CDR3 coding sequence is TGTGCCAGCAGTTACTCGGGACTAGCGGGGGGGAATGAGCAGTTCTTC.

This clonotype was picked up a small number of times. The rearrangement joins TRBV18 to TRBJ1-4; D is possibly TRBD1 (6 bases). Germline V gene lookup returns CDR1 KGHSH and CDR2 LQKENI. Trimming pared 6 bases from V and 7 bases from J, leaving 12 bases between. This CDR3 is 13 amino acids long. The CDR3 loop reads CASSPGAGEKLFF. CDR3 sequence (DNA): TGTGCCAGCTCCCCAGGGGCTGGTGAAAAACTGTTTTTT.

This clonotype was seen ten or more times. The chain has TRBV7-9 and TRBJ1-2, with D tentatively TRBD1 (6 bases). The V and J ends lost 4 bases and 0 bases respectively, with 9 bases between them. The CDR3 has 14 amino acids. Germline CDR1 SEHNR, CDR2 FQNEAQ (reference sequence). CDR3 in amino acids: CASSSDRANYGYTF. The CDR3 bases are TGTGCCAGCAGCTCGGACAGAGCTAACTATGGCTACACCTTC.

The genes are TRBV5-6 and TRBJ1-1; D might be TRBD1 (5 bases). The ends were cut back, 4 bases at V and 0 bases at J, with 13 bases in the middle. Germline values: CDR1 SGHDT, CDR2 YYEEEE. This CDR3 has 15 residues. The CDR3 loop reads CASSRTGLMNTEAFF. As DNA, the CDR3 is TGTGCCAGCAGCAGAACGGGGCTGATGAACACTGAAGCTTTCTTT.